The clone carrying this TCR beta chain has at least ten counts. Its specificity is not known. Study results and caveats: Tumor-infiltrating Treg TCR alpha and beta sequences overlapped most with tumor naive CD4+ T cells, then blood naive.

Via MiXCR, TCRdb re-called the 5' RACE reads, giving one row per CDR3 protein. The sample contains approximately 60,000 distinct CDR3 sequences, about 22% of which appear only once. This CDR3 contains 12 residues. Trimming took off 3 bases at V and 5 bases at J, with 8 bases between the two ends. Germline-derived CDR1 and CDR2 are SGHRS and YFSETQ. The TCR was taken from a female donor with breast cancer. V gene TRBV5-1 combines with J gene TRBJ2-5; D remains unclear. The sample was memory CD4+ T cells sorted from a lymph node. Stated subset: memory CD4+ T cells, CD4+CD45RO+CD25-. CDR3 coding DNA: TGCGCCAGCAGCTATGAACAGGAGACCCAGTACTTC. Its protein product is CASSYEQETQYF.